These T cell receptor beta chains were read from a single sample in a study of cytomegalovirus exposure and HLA in healthy donors. The assay was immunoSEQ multiplex PCR, and TCRdb's table has in-frame clones only and misses some. This table holds tens of thousands of clones, 80% found once. Sequencing was performed on PBMCs. These receptor sequences come from a male donor in good health and CMV-seronegative. The CDR3 runs from the conserved cysteine through the conserved F or W. D genes are given only for firm matches. Not all rows give a size; the values are once, few, many and, for expanded clones, a class.

D gene: -
J gene: TRBJ1-4
V gene: TRBV5-5
clone size: -
CDR3 DNA: TGTGCCAGCAGCTTTTCCTCAACTAATGAAAAACTGTTTTTT
CDR3 protein: CASSFSSTNEKLFF

D gene: -
J gene: TRBJ1-2
V gene: TRBV7-9
clone size: -
CDR3 DNA: TGTGCCAGCAGGTCCGGGGAAGGCTATGGCTACACCTTC
CDR3 protein: CASRSGEGYGYTF

D gene: TRBD2
J gene: TRBJ2-5
V gene: TRBV7-2
clone size: -
CDR3 DNA: TGTGCCAGCAGCTCCTCGGGCGGGGGGAGCCAAGAGACCCAGTACTTC
CDR3 protein: CASSSSGGGSQETQYF

D gene: -
J gene: TRBJ1-3
V gene: TRBV19
clone size: -
CDR3 DNA: TGTGCCAGTACCTCCCCCAGGGCCGAGTTGGCAACTGGAAACACCATATATTTT
CDR3 protein: CASTSPRAELATGNTIYF

D gene: -
J gene: TRBJ2-3
V gene: TRBV21-1
clone size: -
CDR3 DNA: TGTGCCAGCAGCCCCCCGGGGGTTTCTAGCGGGGGCCGAGATACGCAGTATTTT
CDR3 protein: CASSPPGVSSGGRDTQYF

D gene: -
J gene: TRBJ2-7
V gene: TRBV6-5
clone size: once
CDR3 DNA: TGTGCCAGCAGGTCCGGGGTGTCCTACGAGCAGTACTTC
CDR3 protein: CASRSGVSYEQYF

D gene: TRBD1
J gene: TRBJ2-7
V gene: TRBV6-5
clone size: -
CDR3 DNA: TGTGCCAGCAGGTCGGACAGGGAAGGCTACGAGCAGTACTTC
CDR3 protein: CASRSDREGYEQYF

D gene: -
J gene: TRBJ2-5
V gene: TRBV7-6
clone size: -
CDR3 DNA: TGTGCCAGCAGCCTAGCACTAGGGACCCAGTACTTC
CDR3 protein: CASSLALGTQYF

D gene: TRBD1
J gene: TRBJ1-4
V gene: TRBV5-3
clone size: -
CDR3 DNA: TGTGCCAGAAGCTTGAGGGGGCAAACTAATGAAAAACTGTTTTTT
CDR3 protein: CARSLRGQTNEKLFF

D gene: TRBD1
J gene: TRBJ1-2
V gene: TRBV19
clone size: -
CDR3 DNA: TGTGCCAGTTCCGGGACAGGGACTAACTATGGCTACACCTTC
CDR3 protein: CASSGTGTNYGYTF

D gene: -
J gene: TRBJ1-2
V gene: TRBV4-3
clone size: -
CDR3 DNA: TGCGCCAGCAGCCCGGGGGATCTGAACTATGGCTACACCTTC
CDR3 protein: CASSPGDLNYGYTF

D gene: TRBD1
J gene: TRBJ1-1
V gene: TRBV10-3
clone size: -
CDR3 DNA: TGTGCCATCAGTGAGTCCGGGACAGGGGGCGGCACTGAAGCTTTCTTT
CDR3 protein: CAISESGTGGGTEAFF

D gene: TRBD2
J gene: TRBJ2-5
V gene: TRBV7-2
clone size: -
CDR3 DNA: TGTGCCAGCAGCTTAGCTAGCGGGGGGGCCTATGAGACCCAGTACTTC
CDR3 protein: CASSLASGGAYETQYF

D gene: -
J gene: TRBJ2-5
V gene: TRBV10-3
clone size: -
CDR3 DNA: TGTGCCATCAGTGAAGGGACACAGCTACAAGAGACCCAGTACTTC
CDR3 protein: CAISEGTQLQETQYF

D gene: -
J gene: TRBJ1-2
V gene: TRBV11-2
clone size: -
CDR3 DNA: TGTGCCAGCAGCCCCATGGGGGGTACGGGTCACTATGGCTACACCTTC
CDR3 protein: CASSPMGGTGHYGYTF

D gene: -
J gene: TRBJ1-1
V gene: TRBV10-3
clone size: -
CDR3 DNA: TGTGCCATCACTGAGACACCGAACACTGAAGCTTTCTTT
CDR3 protein: CAITETPNTEAFF

D gene: -
J gene: TRBJ2-7
V gene: TRBV11-2
clone size: -
CDR3 DNA: TGTGCCAGCAGCTTAGTTCTCGAGCAGTACTTC
CDR3 protein: CASSLVLEQYF

D gene: TRBD1
J gene: TRBJ2-1
V gene: TRBV19
clone size: once
CDR3 DNA: TGTGCCAGTAGTATAGGGACAGGGTGGGTTAATGAGCAGTTCTTC
CDR3 protein: CASSIGTGWVNEQFF

D gene: -
J gene: TRBJ1-6
V gene: TRBV30
clone size: -
CDR3 DNA: TGTGCCTGGAGAAACACAGGAGATTCACCCCTCCACTTT
CDR3 protein: CAWRNTGDSPLHF

D gene: -
J gene: TRBJ2-3
V gene: TRBV7-9
clone size: -
CDR3 DNA: TGTGCCAGCAGCCCTCAGGGCGCAACAGATACGCAGTATTTT
CDR3 protein: CASSPQGATDTQYF

D gene: TRBD2
J gene: TRBJ2-1
V gene: TRBV19
clone size: -
CDR3 DNA: TGTGCCAGTAGGGGACTAGCGGGGGAATCCTACAATGAGCAGTTCTTC
CDR3 protein: CASRGLAGESYNEQFF

D gene: -
J gene: TRBJ1-3
V gene: TRBV9
clone size: -
CDR3 DNA: TGTGCCAGCAGCCTACAAGGGGGGGCTGGAAACACCATATATTTT
CDR3 protein: CASSLQGGAGNTIYF

D gene: -
J gene: TRBJ1-1
V gene: TRBV6-1
clone size: -
CDR3 DNA: TGTGCCAGCACAAGTAAGGGGGAGGGAAGGACTGAAGCTTTCTTT
CDR3 protein: CASTSKGEGRTEAFF

D gene: -
J gene: TRBJ1-2
V gene: TRBV7-9
clone size: -
CDR3 DNA: TGTGCCAGCAGCTTATCTATCACAGAAAAGTTTAACTATGGCTACACCTTC
CDR3 protein: CASSLSITEKFNYGYTF